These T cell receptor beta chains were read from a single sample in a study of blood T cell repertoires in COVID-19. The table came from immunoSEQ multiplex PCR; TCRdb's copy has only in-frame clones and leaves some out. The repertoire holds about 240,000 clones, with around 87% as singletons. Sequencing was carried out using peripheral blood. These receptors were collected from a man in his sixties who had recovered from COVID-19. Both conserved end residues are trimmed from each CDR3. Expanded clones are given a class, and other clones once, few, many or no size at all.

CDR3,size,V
ASSLAQLEVYGYT,.,TRBV5-5
ASSGGLAGGRARRETQY,.,TRBV6-1
ASSLMDIYHRSGNTIY,.,TRBV7-9
ASSRDRRNTEAF,.,TRBV5-1
ASSATGAHNGYT,.,TRBV6-4
ASSLKGWATSSGANVLT,.,TRBV7-2
ASSVGRELDYGYT,.,TRBV9
ASNPGQGYEQY,.,TRBV28
ASSWGQNQPQH,few,TRBV6-5
ATRPTGFAPNEQF,.,TRBV24-1
ASSSNPGSGRETQY,.,TRBV27
ASAPGTGGGDEQF,.,TRBV10-2
ASTGGAYEKLF,.,TRBV19
ASRPQGTSEAF,.,TRBV6-6
ASGWVGRQNNEQF,.,TRBV28
ASSIIVGTGNSPLH,.,TRBV19
AWSVTGGINQPQH,.,TRBV30
ASSLVGVGTDTQY,once,TRBV5-6
ASQSHGGKGIDTQY,.,TRBV19
ASSPQGRGVGNTIY,once,TRBV6-6
ASTRGVDTGELF,.,TRBV3-1/TRBV3-2
ASSPAGLSGYGYT,.,TRBV18
ASSPGLARAQETQY,.,TRBV7-9
ASSQDPRGRVNPLH,few,TRBV4-1
ASIGGASPLH,.,TRBV6-6
ASSILDLGQSYT,.,TRBV19
ASRPNYRGGDGYT,.,TRBV27
AISESGQGLSGNTIY,many,TRBV10-3
ASSLRGNYEQY,.,TRBV12-3/TRBV12-4
ASSEVPLSLATNEKLF,.,TRBV6-1
ASSTRTSGGARTGELF,.,TRBV2
ASSLLRSDTQY,.,TRBV12-3/TRBV12-4
ASSLLGQGFQPQH,.,TRBV27
ASSVDVRAGTQY,.,TRBV9
ASSSRWSEQF,.,TRBV13
SARDRRGYT,.,TRBV20-1
ASSPSKQGGYGYT,few,TRBV18
ATSRDARKGSPLH,.,TRBV15
ASSIRVWATNEKLF,.,TRBV19
ASSVSGRTDTQY,.,TRBV5-1
ASSRRTSGGAILEQF,.,TRBV4-1
ASSGDSTFSYEQY,.,TRBV2
ASSGRTAYNEQF,.,TRBV5-1
ASSQPGLAPQY,.,TRBV4-1
ASSMTGEETQY,few,TRBV19
ASSDLQGTRGTEAF,.,TRBV25-1
ASSIGGGRREQF,.,TRBV19
ASSLGPEQY,.,TRBV12-3/TRBV12-4
ASSVRGGGPSYEQY,.,TRBV9
ASSLISIGDRGKETQY,.,TRBV5-1
ASSPPGQANNEQF,.,TRBV18
ATSDNRMTSYGYT,.,TRBV24-1
ASSTGQGSNIQY,.,TRBV5-1
ASSQGARQPQH,few,TRBV3-1/TRBV3-2
ASSPGLGVLAGAFHEQY,.,TRBV9